This T cell receptor beta chain originates from a study of shared clonotypes between healthy human individuals. General study results and limits: Non-shared clonotypes displayed generation probabilities falling below those of clonotypes present in all four donors.

To note about this clone: Its specificity is unknown.

Method: immunoSEQ multiplex PCR; TCRdb's copy keeps in-frame clones and lacks some. The sample holds about 380,000 clones, around 96% seen once. The CDR3 extends over 15 amino acids. Germline CDR1 and CDR2: SGHRS and YFSETQ. Between the trimmed V and J ends, which lost 2 bases and 2 bases, there was a span of 12 bases. The chain links TRBV5-1 to TRBJ2-3; no reliable D call. The TCR sequence derives from a man aged 25-40 years in good health. Sequencing was done on a sample of memory CD8+ T cells sorted from blood. The subset was: CD45RO+ cells pooled with CCR7-negative TemRA cells. The CDR3 spells CASSFADSTTDTQYF. The CDR3 DNA reads as TGCGCCAGCAGCTTTGCGGATTCTACCACAGATACGCAGTATTTT.